The 20 T cell receptor beta chains below all came from one sample that was sequenced in a study of CD8 T cells in Susac syndrome. RNA in amounts of about 0.45 to 1 ug was reverse transcribed with random hexamers. TCRdb passed the immunoSEQ multiplex PCR reads through MiXCR, listing each CDR3 protein once. The sample shows approximately 280,000 distinct CDR3 sequences, around 84% of them seen only once. Sequenced material: CD8+ T cells from PBMCs. Every receptor here comes from a human donor with multiple sclerosis.

The chain joins TRBV7-9 to TRBJ1-2; D is unclear. The V gene lost 4 bases and the J gene lost 8 bases, with 11 bases spanning the gap. Germline V gene sequence: CDR1 SEHNR, CDR2 FQNEAQ (reference sequence). CDR3 length: 12 residues. This chain's CDR3 is CASSSDPKGYTF. The CDR3 nucleotides read TGTGCCAGCAGCTCCGATCCGAAAGGCTACACCTTC. Based on the CDR3 plus reference TRBV7-9 and TRBJ1-2, the full variable domain is DTGVSQNPRHKITKRGQNVTFRCDPISEHNRLYWYRQTLGQGPEFLTYFQNEAQLEKSRLLSDRFSAERPKGSFSTLEIQRTEQGDSAMYLCASSSDPKGYTFGSGTRLTVV.

The CDR3 sequence: CASQPSSPSYNEQFF. For the CDR3, the DNA is TGTGCCAGCCAACCTAGCTCCCCCTCCTACAATGAGCAGTTCTTC. The V call is TRBV2, the J call TRBJ2-1; TRBD2 might be the D (5 bases). Deletions cut 8 bases from V and 0 bases from J, with 14 bases between. There are 15 residues in the CDR3. Germline V gene data show CDR1 as SNHLY and CDR2 as FYNNEI.

This clonotype was seen just once. The chain uses TRBV5-4 and TRBJ2-7, with 8 bases fitting TRBD2. Trimming at V came to 3 bases and at J to 5 bases, leaving 13 bases not matched to a gene. This CDR3 has 16 amino acids. CDR1 is SGHNT, CDR2 YYREEE, per germline (reference sequence). The CDR3 protein is CASSWKRESTPDEQYF. The CDR3 nucleotides read TGTGCCAGCAGCTGGAAGCGGGAGTCTACCCCTGACGAGCAGTACTTC.

This clonotype was seen once. The chain joins TRBV5-1 to TRBJ2-7; D gene unclear. The CDR3 runs 13 residues. CDR1 and CDR2 (germline): SGHRS, YFSETQ. The V end was cut by 3 bases, the J end by 2 bases, with 9 bases between. The CDR3 reads CASSSDGPYEQYF. In DNA form, the CDR3 reads TGCGCCAGCAGCTCTGACGGGCCCTACGAGCAGTACTTC.

This clonotype was found a few times. This chain uses TRBV5-1 with TRBJ1-2; D is ambiguous. Germline lookup yields CDR1 SGHRS and CDR2 YFSETQ. Trimming shortened V by 3 bases and J by 6 bases, and 12 bases separated the two germline ends. The length of the CDR3 is 13 residues. The CDR3 is CASSSRLSHGYTF. CDR3 DNA sequence: TGCGCCAGCAGCTCGAGACTGAGTCATGGCTACACCTTC.

This clonotype came up once. The chain links TRBV29-1 to TRBJ2-2, with 7 bases matching TRBD2. In germline, CDR1 is SQVTM, CDR2 ANQGSEA. This CDR3 region has 16 residues. V dropped 3 bases and J dropped 5; count of bases not matched to a gene: 12. The CDR3 region is CSVEFRSGTSTGELFF. In DNA form, the CDR3 reads TGCAGCGTTGAGTTTCGCAGCGGGACGTCGACCGGGGAGCTGTTTTTT.

The chain has TRBV9 and TRBJ2-1; 10 bases map to TRBD2. J gave up 1 base and V 3 bases, and 4 bases lay outside the gene matches. Per germline, CDR1 SGDLS and CDR2 YYNGEE. This CDR3 spans 16 amino acids. CDR3 coding DNA: TGTGCCAGCAGCGGTTCTAGCGGGAGATCCTACAATGAGCAGTTCTTC. It codes for CASSGSSGRSYNEQFF.

V and J are TRBV27 and TRBJ2-3; no reliable D call. The CDR3 covers 13 residues. V was pared by 3 bases and J by 3 bases, with 7 bases between. Germline V gives CDR1 MNHEY, CDR2 SMNVEV (reference sequence). The chain's CDR3 is CASSFPLTDTQYF. Written as DNA, the CDR3 is TGTGCCAGCAGTTTCCCATTAACAGATACGCAGTATTTT.

The chain uses TRBV27 and TRBJ2-7, with D perhaps TRBD2 (6 bases). The CDR3 has 14 amino acids. V dropped 6 bases and J dropped 2 bases, with 14 bases sitting between them. Germline V gene sequence: CDR1 MNHEY, CDR2 SMNVEV (reference sequence). The CDR3 loop reads CASSPSGEAYEQYF. The CDR3 DNA reads TGTGCCAGCAGCCCGTCTGGGGAGGCCTACGAGCAGTACTTC.

The chain is built from TRBV29-1 and TRBJ2-7; tentatively, D is TRBD2 (6 bases). This CDR3 is 15 amino acids long. The germline V gene has CDR1 SQVTM and CDR2 ANQGSEA. Trimming took 2 bases from V and 2 from J, leaving 16 bases between them. CDR3 coding DNA: TGCAGCGTTGAAAGTCCGGCGGGAACGACCTACGAGCAGTACTTC. Its protein product is CSVESPAGTTYEQYF.

A word on this clonotype: A junction boundary mismatches the germline segment, possibly from a read error. This CDR3 is CASTLSQTSFWAGELFF. CDR3 DNA: TGTGCCAGCACTTTATCCCAAACTAGTTTTTGGGCCGGGGAGCTGTTTTTT. This chain uses TRBV27 with TRBJ2-2, with D possibly matching TRBD2 (5 bases). Germline CDR1 MNHEY, CDR2 SMNVEV (reference sequence). The CDR3 covers 17 residues.

The chain is built from TRBV28 and TRBJ2-3; 8 bases align to TRBD2. The CDR3 loop spans 16 amino acids. Unmatched junction bases numbered 9, after V lost 3 bases and J lost 4 bases. Germline V gene sequence: CDR1 MDHEN, CDR2 SYDVKM. The CDR3: CASSFYVGREPDTQYF. CDR3 nucleotide sequence: TGTGCCAGCAGTTTCTACGTCGGGAGGGAGCCAGATACGCAGTATTTT. Combining the CDR3 with reference TRBV28 and TRBJ2-3 gives the whole variable domain DVKVTQSSRYLVKRTGEKVFLECVQDMDHENMFWYRQDPGLGLRLIYFSYDVKMKEKGDIPEGYSVSREKKERFSLILESASTNQTSMYLCASSFYVGREPDTQYFGPGTRLTVL.

The chain recombines TRBV5-1 with TRBJ2-1, with 12 bases matching TRBD2. The CDR3 contains 16 residues. The germline CDR1 and CDR2 sequences are SGHRS and YFSETQ. The junction had 5 bases not matched to a gene; V was cut back by 3 bases and J by 4 bases. CDR3 coding DNA: TGCGCCAGCAGCTACCTGACTAGCGGGAGTTACAATGAGCAGTTCTTC. It yields the protein CASSYLTSGSYNEQFF.

This clonotype was detected once. V and J are TRBV6-5 and TRBJ2-2; 11 bases fit TRBD2. V lost 5 bases, J lost 3 bases, and 8 bases stayed unmatched. The CDR3 is 17 amino acids. Looked up from germline, CDR1 is MNHEY and CDR2 is SVGAGI. The CDR3 loop reads CASSNELAGEHTGELFF. The CDR3 region has the DNA TGTGCCAGCAGTAACGAACTAGCGGGAGAGCACACCGGGGAGCTGTTTTTT.

This sequence joins TRBV15 and TRBJ2-1, with D possibly TRBD2 on 6 matching bases. Germline CDR1 and CDR2: LNHNV and YYDKDF (reference sequence). The CDR3 spans 16 residues. The V gene lost 3 bases and the J gene lost 8 bases, with 20 bases spanning the gap. As DNA, the CDR3 is TGTGCCACCAGCAGGTTGGAGGGGAACCCTTCCCATGAGCAGTTCTTC. This gives the protein CATSRLEGNPSHEQFF.

V usage is TRBV5-1 and J usage is TRBJ1-2; tentative D call: TRBD1 (5 bases). Trimming shortened V by 4 bases and J by 7 bases, and 11 bases separated the two germline ends. Looked up from germline, CDR1 is SGHRS and CDR2 is YFSETQ. The CDR3 is 12 residues long. The CDR3 nucleotides read TGCGCCAGCAGCCGGGACGGGCCTGGCTACACCTTC. Its translation is CASSRDGPGYTF.

This clonotype occurred a few times. This chain joins TRBV6-1 and TRBJ2-7; 11 bases agree with TRBD2. CDR1 MNHNS and CDR2 SASEGT come from the germline V gene. The CDR3 consists of 14 residues. Trimming cost V 3 bases and J 3 bases; bases outside gene matches: 1. The CDR3 spells CASSEGLADYEQYF. The CDR3 nucleotides read TGTGCCAGCAGTGAGGGACTAGCGGACTACGAGCAGTACTTC.

Only one count was recorded for this clonotype. The rearrangement joins TRBV5-1 to TRBJ2-7; a possible D gene is TRBD1 (6 bases). This CDR3 is 13 amino acids long. The V gene lost 5 bases and the J gene lost 3 bases, with 12 bases spanning the gap. Germline V gene sequence: CDR1 SGHRS, CDR2 YFSETQ. CDR3 coding DNA: TGCGCCAGCAGACAGGGCTTAAACTACGAGCAGTACTTC. Translating it yields CASRQGLNYEQYF.

This chain uses TRBV5-4 with TRBJ2-7, with D tentatively TRBD2 (6 bases). The germline V gene encodes CDR1 SGHNT and CDR2 YYREEE (reference sequence). This CDR3 is 15 amino acids long. Trimming removed 0 bases at V and 0 bases at J, with 10 bases between. In DNA form, the CDR3 reads TGTGCCAGCAGCTTGGGAGCGGGCAACTCCTACGAGCAGTACTTC. It translates to CASSLGAGNSYEQYF.

V usage is TRBV29-1 and J usage is TRBJ2-1; unclear D gene. V lost 3 bases and J 9 bases, leaving 3 bases between the germline ends. CDR1 SQVTM and CDR2 ANQGSEA come from the germline V gene. CDR3 length: 9 amino acids. The CDR3 is CSVETEQFF. The CDR3 DNA reads as TGCAGCGTTGAGACTGAGCAGTTCTTC.